This entry features one TCR beta chain sequence. The antigen is undetermined. The record originates from a study of shared clonotypes between healthy human individuals. Across the study: Each donor's CD8 memory used one plate, CD8 naive two, each CD4 subset three.

General study findings and limits: Generation probabilities of non-shared clonotypes were lower (relative to those shared by all four donors). Clonotypes that were shared across a handful of donors made up around 5% of naive CD4 clonotypes.

The V end lost 7 bases, the J end lost 10 bases, and 14 bases lay between the germline ends. The CDR3 runs to 13 residues. CDR1 is MNHEY and CDR2 is SVGAGI in the germline V gene. Generated by immunoSEQ multiplex PCR, the TCRdb table keeps only in-frame clones and is missing some. The profile shows around 1,000,000 clones, approximately 80% of them singletons. This chain uses TRBV6-5 with TRBJ1-6; D gene uncertain. The sample consisted of memory CD4+ T cells from PBMCs. The subset was: CD45RA-negative fraction. This clonotype was obtained from a man aged 18 to 30 in good health. Some clones in this sample may be carry-over from other donors' samples. The CDR3 region has the DNA TGTGCCAGCACCGCCGGCCATGGCTCACCCCTCCACTTT. This sequence encodes CASTAGHGSPLHF.